Sequencing of this T cell receptor (beta chain) was carried out in a study of blood T cell repertoires in COVID-19. The wider study: Samples came from the United States, Italy and Spain, spanning acute and convalescent COVID-19. PBMCs, B-cell-depleted T cells, or T cells provided the cDNA or gDNA that made up the material.

This CDR3 comprises 15 residues. The germline CDR1 and CDR2 sequences are MNHEY and SMNVEV (reference sequence). Trimming removed 10 bases from V and 0 bases from J, with 16 bases in between. In the authors' workflow: By means of reference gene primer amplification, nucleated cell counts were estimated. Some clones are missing from TCRdb's copy, which holds only in-frame ones; the method was immunoSEQ multiplex PCR. V and J calls and clone size come straight from that table; D and trimming were deduced from the DNA. The sample shows approximately 100,000 clones, around three quarters of them seen only once. A single count supports this clone.

The chain employs TRBV27 and TRBJ2-1, with D perhaps TRBD2 (6 bases). Sequencing was done on a sample of peripheral blood. This sequence was found in a human donor in a cohort sampled during active or convalescent COVID-19. CDR3 sequence: CATNLAPSSYNEQFF. The CDR3 coding sequence is TGTGCCACTAATCTAGCGCCAAGCTCCTACAATGAGCAGTTCTTC.